These T cell receptor beta chains were read from a single sample in a study of cytotoxic CD8 clonotypes in ibrutinib-treated CLL. The assay was immunoSEQ multiplex PCR, and TCRdb's table has in-frame clones only and misses some. The table shows about 27,000 clones, with 65% to 90% occurring only once. The sample was PBMCs, taken after 24 months of ibrutinib treatment. The source of these receptors is a human donor with chronic lymphocytic leukemia. The CDR3 runs from the conserved cysteine through the conserved F or W. A D gene is named only where the DNA matches it firmly.

TRBJ2-7 | . | TRBV5-1 | TGCGCCAGCAGCTTTGGGGGGAGCTCCTACGAGCAGTACTTC | CASSFGGSSYEQYF
TRBJ2-7 | . | TRBV5-6 | TGTGCCAGCAGCACGGACGCGGGCTCCTACGAGCAGTACTTC | CASSTDAGSYEQYF
TRBJ1-3 | . | TRBV5-5 | TGTGCCAGCAGCGACGGACACCACCTTGGAAACACCATATATTTT | CASSDGHHLGNTIYF
TRBJ1-2 | . | TRBV12-5 | TGTGCTAGTGGTTTGGGGGCAGGGGACCTGGACTATGGCTACACCTTC | CASGLGAGDLDYGYTF